The clone carrying this T cell receptor (beta chain) was counted between two and nine times. V dropped 5 bases and J dropped 6 bases, with 14 bases sitting between them. Germline CDR1 SGHVS, CDR2 FNYEAQ. There are 13 residues in the CDR3. The entry originates in a study of T-cell memory formation after mild COVID-19. Barcoded TCR alpha and TCR beta cDNA libraries with UMIs came from 5'RACE using constant-segment primers. TCRdb re-called the 5' RACE reads with MiXCR, one entry per CDR3 protein. In the table there are roughly 580,000 distinct CDR3 sequences, over 15% of which are singletons. Sample: PBMCs or a T cell subset sorted from them (not recorded which). This sequence originates from an adult woman who had mild COVID-19 (a few samples of this study predate the infection). Cell type and time point are not known. The chain employs TRBV7-6 and TRBJ2-7; the D gene is possibly TRBD1 (5 bases). The CDR3 loop reads CASSPVGVSEQYF. The CDR3 DNA follows: TGTGCCAGCAGCCCCGTAGGGGTAAGCGAGCAGTACTTC.